The sequence of this TCR beta chain was determined in a study of blood T cells in healthy people across ages. A second PCR of roughly 7 to 11 cycles used a sample-barcoded 5' primer and a J-beta primer mix. The study obtained at least 2.5 million CDR3-containing paired-end reads from every sample. TCRdb used MiXCR to reprocess the 5' RACE reads, holding one entry per CDR3 protein. The sample shows roughly 680,000 distinct CDR3 sequences, 49% of them seen only once. Every sample yielded at least 6.5 million isolated PBMCs. On this clonotype: Its antigen is still unknown.

Study results and caveats: Estimated diversity, derived from one million T cells, was regarded as an underestimate.

CDR1 is MNHEY and CDR2 is SVGEGT in the germline V gene. This CDR3 is 15 amino acids long. V was pared by 4 bases and J by 3 bases, with 3 bases of the junction left unmatched. The clonotype was recovered from a woman in her sixties or seventies in good health. The sample comprised blood. The chain employs TRBV6-2 or TRBV6-3 and TRBJ2-6; 7 nucleotides match TRBD1. CDR3 loop: CASSWGQNGANVLTF. CDR3 coding DNA: TGTGCCAGCAGTTGGGGACAGAATGGGGCCAACGTCCTGACTTTC.